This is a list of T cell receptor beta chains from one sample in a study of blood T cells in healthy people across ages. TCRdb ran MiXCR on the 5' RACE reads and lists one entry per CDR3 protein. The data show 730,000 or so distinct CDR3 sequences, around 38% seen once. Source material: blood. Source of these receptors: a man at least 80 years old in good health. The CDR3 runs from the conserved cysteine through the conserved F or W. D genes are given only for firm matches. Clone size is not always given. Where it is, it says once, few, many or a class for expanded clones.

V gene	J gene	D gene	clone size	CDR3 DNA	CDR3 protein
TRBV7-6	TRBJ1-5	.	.	TGTGCCAGCAGCTTAGCCCCCCCATCCCAGGGCAATCAGCCCCAGCATTTT	CASSLAPPSQGNQPQHF
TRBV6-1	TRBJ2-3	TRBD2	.	TGTGCCAGCAGTCCCCCTAGGACTAGCGGGGGCCCACCTCGTGGCACAGATACGCAGTATTTT	CASSPPRTSGGPPRGTDTQYF
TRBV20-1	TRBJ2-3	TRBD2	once	TGCAGTGCTAGAAATCCGGGACTAGCGGGTGATACGCAGTATTTT	CSARNPGLAGDTQYF
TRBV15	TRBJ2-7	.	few	TGTGCCACCAGCAGAGATTATGGGGGAGTATATCCCCACGAGCAGTACTTC	CATSRDYGGVYPHEQYF
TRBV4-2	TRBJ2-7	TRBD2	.	TGTGCCAGCAGCCAAGATCAAGGAGCGGGACCCTACGAGCAGTACTTC	CASSQDQGAGPYEQYF
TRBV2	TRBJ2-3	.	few	TGTGCCAGCACAAGGGGGGAGCAGCCAGATACGCAGTATTTT	CASTRGEQPDTQYF
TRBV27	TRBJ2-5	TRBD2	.	TGTGCCAGCAGTCTTAGCGGGGGTGATCAAGAGACCCAGTACTTC	CASSLSGGDQETQYF
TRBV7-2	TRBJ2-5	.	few	TGTGCCAGCAGCTACACCATTCTAGAGACCCAGTACTTC	CASSYTILETQYF
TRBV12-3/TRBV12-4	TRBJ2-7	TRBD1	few	TGTGCCAGCAGTGTTCGGGGACAGGGGGGCGAGCAGTACTTC	CASSVRGQGGEQYF
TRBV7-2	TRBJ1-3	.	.	TGTGCCAGCAGCTTAGTTGTGACTGGGGGAAACACCATATATTTT	CASSLVVTGGNTIYF
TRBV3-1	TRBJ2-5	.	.	TGTGCCAGCAGCCAAGGGACAACTTCTGAGCAGTACTTC	CASSQGTTSEQYF
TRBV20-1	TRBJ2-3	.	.	TGCAGTGCCGCGCCGCGGGGTAGCACAGATACGCAGTATTTT	CSAAPRGSTDTQYF
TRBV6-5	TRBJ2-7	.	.	TGTGCCAGCAGTCCTCATGGGGACGAGCAGTACTTC	CASSPHGDEQYF
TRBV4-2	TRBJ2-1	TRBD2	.	TGTGCCAGCAGCCAAGGGGGGGGGGAACGGAACAATGAGCAGTTCTTC	CASSQGGGERNNEQFF
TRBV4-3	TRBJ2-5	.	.	TGCGCCAGCAGCCAAGATCCGGGGCCCGCAGAGACCCAGTACTTC	CASSQDPGPAETQYF
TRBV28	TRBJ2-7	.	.	TGTGCCAGCAGTGAGGGGGGTTCTCGGTACGAGCAGTACTTC	CASSEGGSRYEQYF
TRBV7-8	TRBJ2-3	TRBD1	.	TGTGCCAGCAGCCCCGGGACAGGGGGTGCGTATTTT	CASSPGTGGAYF
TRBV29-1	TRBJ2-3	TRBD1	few	TGCAGCGTTGACGGGGACAGAAGAAATCAGTATTTT	CSVDGDRRNQYF
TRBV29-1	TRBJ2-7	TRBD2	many	TGCAGCGTTGAAGTAGCGGGAGCCGAGCAGTACTTC	CSVEVAGAEQYF
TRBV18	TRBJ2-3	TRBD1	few	TGTGCCAGCTCACCGGGACAGCCTAGCACAGATACGCAGTATTTT	CASSPGQPSTDTQYF
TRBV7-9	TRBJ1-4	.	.	TGTGCCAGCAGCCACGACAGGACGGGATTTATCTCGGCAACTAATGAAAAACTGTTTTTT	CASSHDRTGFISATNEKLFF
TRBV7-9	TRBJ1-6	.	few	TGTGCCAGCAGCTTAGAGGCCAGGTGGAATTCACCCCTCCACTTT	CASSLEARWNSPLHF
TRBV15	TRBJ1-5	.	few	TGTGCCACCAGCAGAGACAGGGGACCTCAGCCCCAGCATTTT	CATSRDRGPQPQHF
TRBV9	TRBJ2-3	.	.	TGTGCCAGCAGCGCAGTCAGTGCAGTAGATACGCAGTATTTT	CASSAVSAVDTQYF
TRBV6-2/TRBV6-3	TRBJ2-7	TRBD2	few	TGTGCCAGCAGTACCCCAGCGGGAGGAGGCGAGCAGTACTTC	CASSTPAGGGEQYF
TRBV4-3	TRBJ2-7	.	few	TGCGCCAGCAGCCAAGACATTAATTCCTACGAGCAGTACTTC	CASSQDINSYEQYF
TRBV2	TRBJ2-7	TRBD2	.	TGTGCCAACCAAAAGAGCGGGGCAAACTACGAGCAGTACTTC	CANQKSGANYEQYF
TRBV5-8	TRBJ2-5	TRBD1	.	TGTGCCAGCAGCCAACGGACAGGGGGCCGGACCCAGTACTTC	CASSQRTGGRTQYF
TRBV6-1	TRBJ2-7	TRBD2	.	TGTGCCAGCAGCGATTGGGGGGGGACGACCTACGAGCAGTACTTC	CASSDWGGTTYEQYF
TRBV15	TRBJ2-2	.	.	TGTGCCACCAGCGAACTGTTTGGCGGGGAGCTGTTTTTT	CATSELFGGELFF
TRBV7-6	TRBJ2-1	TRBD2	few	TGTGCCAGCAGCTTAAGCGGGGGGGCCGGCTACAATGAGCAGTTCTTC	CASSLSGGAGYNEQFF
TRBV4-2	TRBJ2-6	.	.	TGTGCCAGCGGCCAGGGACAATCAGGGGCCAACGTCCTGACTTTC	CASGQGQSGANVLTF
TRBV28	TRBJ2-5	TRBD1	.	TGTGCCAGCACCGACAGGGGTGAGACCCAGTACTTC	CASTDRGETQYF
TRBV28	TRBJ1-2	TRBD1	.	TGTGCCAGCTTGAGGGGGCGCGGGTTCTATGGCTACACCTTC	CASLRGRGFYGYTF
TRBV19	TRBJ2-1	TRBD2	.	TGTGCCAGTAGTATGCCCAACCCCGGGAGGGCCTACAATGAGCAGTTCTTC	CASSMPNPGRAYNEQFF
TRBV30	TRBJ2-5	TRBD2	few	TGTGCCTGGACTAGCGGGAGGGCCTTGTCGGAGACCCAGTACTTC	CAWTSGRALSETQYF
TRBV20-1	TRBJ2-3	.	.	TGCAGTGCTAGGGTGTCCGGGAGTAGCAGATACGCGTATTTT	CSARVSGSSRYAYF
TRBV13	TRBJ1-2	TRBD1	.	TGTGCCAGCAGCCATCAATACCCGGGACAGCTTAACTATGGCTACACCTTC	CASSHQYPGQLNYGYTF
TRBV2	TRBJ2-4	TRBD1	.	TGTGCCAGCATCTCCGGGACAGGGGTAGGAGAAAACATTCAGTACTTC	CASISGTGVGENIQYF
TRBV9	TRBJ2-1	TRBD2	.	TGTGCCAGCAGCCGTAGAGGGACTAGTGATGACAATGAGCAGTTCTTC	CASSRRGTSDDNEQFF
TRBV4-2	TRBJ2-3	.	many	TGTGCCAGCAGCCAAGAGCCAGCCCGGCAACCAGATACGCAGTATTTT	CASSQEPARQPDTQYF
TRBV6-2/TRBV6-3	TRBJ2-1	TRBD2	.	TGTGCCAGCAGTTACCGCGGGGGGAGCTCCTACAATGAGCAGTTCTTC	CASSYRGGSSYNEQFF
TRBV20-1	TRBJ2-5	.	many	TGCAGTGCTAAGCGGCTACAAGAGACCCAGTACTTC	CSAKRLQETQYF
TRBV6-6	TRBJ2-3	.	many	TGTGCCAGCAGTGATAACACAGATACGCAGTATTTT	CASSDNTDTQYF
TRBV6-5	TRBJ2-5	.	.	TGTGCCAGCAGCGAAGGAGGGGATCGGGAGACCCAGTACTTC	CASSEGGDRETQYF
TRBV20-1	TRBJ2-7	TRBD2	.	TGCAGTGCTAGAGACCTAAGCGGGAGCCTCTACGAGCAGTACTTC	CSARDLSGSLYEQYF
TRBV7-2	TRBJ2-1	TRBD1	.	TGTGCCAGCAGCTTCGCAGCGGGACAGGGCCTCTCCTACAATGAGCAGTTCTTC	CASSFAAGQGLSYNEQFF
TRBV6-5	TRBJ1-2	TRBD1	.	TGTGCCAGCAGTTACCAGGGGGGTGGCTACACCTTC	CASSYQGGGYTF
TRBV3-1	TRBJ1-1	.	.	TGTGCCAGCAGCCAAGAGGAGGGGCGGGCTTTCTTT	CASSQEEGRAFF
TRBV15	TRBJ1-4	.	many	TGTGCCACCAGCAGAGATAGAAGTACTAATGAAAAACTGTTTTTT	CATSRDRSTNEKLFF
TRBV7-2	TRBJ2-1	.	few	TGTGCCAGCAGCTTATCTCCAGGAAGTTACAATGAGCAGTTCTTC	CASSLSPGSYNEQFF
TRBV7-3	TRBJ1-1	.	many	TGTGCCAGCAGCTTAACTACAGGGATGAACACTGAAGCTTTCTTT	CASSLTTGMNTEAFF
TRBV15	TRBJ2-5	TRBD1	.	TGTGCCACCAGCAGGACAGGGGTCGAGAATGAGCAGTACTTC	CATSRTGVENEQYF
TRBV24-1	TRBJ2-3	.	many	TGTGCCACCAGTGATTCCACAGGGTTGTCGGATACGCAGTATTTT	CATSDSTGLSDTQYF
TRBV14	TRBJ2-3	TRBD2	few	TGTGCCAGCAGCCAAAGGACTAGCGGGGGGTCAGATACGCAGTATTTT	CASSQRTSGGSDTQYF